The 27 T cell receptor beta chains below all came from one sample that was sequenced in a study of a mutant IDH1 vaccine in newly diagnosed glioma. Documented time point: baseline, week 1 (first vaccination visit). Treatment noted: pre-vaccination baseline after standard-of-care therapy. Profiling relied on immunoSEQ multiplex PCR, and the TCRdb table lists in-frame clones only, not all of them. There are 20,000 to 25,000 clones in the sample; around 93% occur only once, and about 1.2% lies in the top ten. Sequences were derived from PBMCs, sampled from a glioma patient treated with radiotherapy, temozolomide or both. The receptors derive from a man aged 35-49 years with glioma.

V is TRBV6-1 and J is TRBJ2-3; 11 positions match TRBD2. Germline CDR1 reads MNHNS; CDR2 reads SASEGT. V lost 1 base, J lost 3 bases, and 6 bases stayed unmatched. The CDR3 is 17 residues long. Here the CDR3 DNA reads TGTGCCAGCAGTGAAGGTTTACTAGCGGGAGTGACAGATACGCAGTATTTT. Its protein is CASSEGLLAGVTDTQYF.

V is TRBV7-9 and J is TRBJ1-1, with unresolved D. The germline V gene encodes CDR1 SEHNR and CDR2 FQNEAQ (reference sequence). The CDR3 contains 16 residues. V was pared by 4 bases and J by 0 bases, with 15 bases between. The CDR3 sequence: CASSSRRSGVNTEAFF. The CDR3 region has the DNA TGTGCCAGCAGCTCCAGACGGAGTGGGGTGAACACTGAAGCTTTCTTT.

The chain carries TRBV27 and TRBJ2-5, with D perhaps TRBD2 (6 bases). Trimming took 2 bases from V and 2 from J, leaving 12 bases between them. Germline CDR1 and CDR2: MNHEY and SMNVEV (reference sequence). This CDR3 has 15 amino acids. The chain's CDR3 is CASSLGSGRQETQYF. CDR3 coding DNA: TGTGCCAGCAGTTTAGGTAGCGGAAGACAAGAGACCCAGTACTTC.

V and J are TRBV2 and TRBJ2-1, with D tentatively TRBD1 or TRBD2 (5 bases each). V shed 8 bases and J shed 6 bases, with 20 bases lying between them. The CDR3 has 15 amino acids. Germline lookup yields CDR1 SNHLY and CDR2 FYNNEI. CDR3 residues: CASGMRGSAVNEQFF. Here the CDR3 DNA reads TGTGCCAGCGGTATGAGGGGAAGCGCCGTCAATGAGCAGTTCTTC.

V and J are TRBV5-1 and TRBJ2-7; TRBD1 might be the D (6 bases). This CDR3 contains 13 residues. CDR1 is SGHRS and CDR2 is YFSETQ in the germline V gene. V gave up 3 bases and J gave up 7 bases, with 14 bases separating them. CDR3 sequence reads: CASSSGDTGEQYF. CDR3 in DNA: TGCGCCAGCAGCTCAGGGGACACGGGGGAGCAGTACTTC.

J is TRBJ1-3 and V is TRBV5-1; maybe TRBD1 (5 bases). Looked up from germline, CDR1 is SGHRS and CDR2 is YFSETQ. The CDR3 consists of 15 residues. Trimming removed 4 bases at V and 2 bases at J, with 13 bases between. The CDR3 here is CASSLDGGTGNTIYF. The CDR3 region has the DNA TGCGCCAGCAGCCTCGACGGGGGGACTGGAAACACCATATATTTT.

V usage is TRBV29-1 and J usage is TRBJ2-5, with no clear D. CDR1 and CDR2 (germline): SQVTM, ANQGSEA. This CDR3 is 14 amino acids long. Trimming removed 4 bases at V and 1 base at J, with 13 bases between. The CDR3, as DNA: TGCAGCGTTGCGGCTGGTGGATTCCAAGAGACCCAGTACTTC. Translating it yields CSVAAGGFQETQYF.

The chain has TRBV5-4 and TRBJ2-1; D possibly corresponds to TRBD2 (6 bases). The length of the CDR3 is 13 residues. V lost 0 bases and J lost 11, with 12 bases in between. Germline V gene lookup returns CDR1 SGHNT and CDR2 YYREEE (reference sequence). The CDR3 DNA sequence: TGTGCCAGCAGCTTGGCAGGAGGGGTACAGCAGTTCTTC. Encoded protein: CASSLAGGVQQFF.

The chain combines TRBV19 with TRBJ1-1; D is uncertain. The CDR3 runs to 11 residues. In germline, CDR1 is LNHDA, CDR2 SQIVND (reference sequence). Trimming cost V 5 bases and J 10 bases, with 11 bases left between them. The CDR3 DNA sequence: TGTGCCAGTAGTGGTGGCCAAACAGCTTTCTTT. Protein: CASSGGQTAFF.

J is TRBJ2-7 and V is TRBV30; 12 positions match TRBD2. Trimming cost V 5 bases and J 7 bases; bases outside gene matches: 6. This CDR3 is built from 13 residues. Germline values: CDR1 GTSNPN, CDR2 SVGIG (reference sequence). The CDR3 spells CAWPTSGRGEQYF. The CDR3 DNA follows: TGTGCCTGGCCGACTAGCGGGAGAGGGGAGCAGTACTTC. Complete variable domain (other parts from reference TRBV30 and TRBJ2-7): SQTIHQWPATLVQPVGSPLSLECTVEGTSNPNLYWYRQAAGRGLQLLFYSVGIGQISSEVPQNLSASRPQDRQFILSSKKLLLSDSGFYLCAWPTSGRGEQYFGPGTRLTVT.

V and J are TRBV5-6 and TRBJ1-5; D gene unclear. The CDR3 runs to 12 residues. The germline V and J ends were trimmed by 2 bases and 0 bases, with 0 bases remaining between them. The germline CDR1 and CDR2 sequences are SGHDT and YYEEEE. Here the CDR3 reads CASSFSNQPQHF. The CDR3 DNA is TGTGCCAGCAGCTTTAGCAATCAGCCCCAGCATTTT.

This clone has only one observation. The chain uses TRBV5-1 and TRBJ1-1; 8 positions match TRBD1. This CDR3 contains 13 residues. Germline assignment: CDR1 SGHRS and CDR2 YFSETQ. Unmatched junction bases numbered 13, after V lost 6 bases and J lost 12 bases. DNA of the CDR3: TGCGCCAGCAACGATGGACAGGGAGGACCGCCTTTCTTT. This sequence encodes CASNDGQGGPPFF.

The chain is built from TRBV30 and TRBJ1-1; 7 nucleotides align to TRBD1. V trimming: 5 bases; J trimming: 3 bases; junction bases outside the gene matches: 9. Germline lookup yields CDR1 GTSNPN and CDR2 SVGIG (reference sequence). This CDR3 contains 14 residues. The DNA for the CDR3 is TGTGCCTGGGAGAGACAGGGCCCGGACACTGAAGCTTTCTTT. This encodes CAWERQGPDTEAFF.

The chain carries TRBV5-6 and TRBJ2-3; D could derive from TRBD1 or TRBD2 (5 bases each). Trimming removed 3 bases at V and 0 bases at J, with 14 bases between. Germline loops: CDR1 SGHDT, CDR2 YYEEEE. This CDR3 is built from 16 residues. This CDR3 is CASSSKGSGSTDTQYF. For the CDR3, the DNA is TGTGCCAGCAGCTCTAAGGGGAGCGGAAGCACAGATACGCAGTATTTT.

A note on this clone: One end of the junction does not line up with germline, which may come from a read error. The CDR3: CASSFWYNSGYTF. The CDR3, as DNA: TGTGCCAGCAGTTTTTGGTACAACTCTGGCTACACCTTC. The genes are TRBV27 and TRBJ1-2; D is uncertain. CDR3 length equals 13 residues. Germline V gene data show CDR1 as MNHEY and CDR2 as SMNVEV (reference sequence).

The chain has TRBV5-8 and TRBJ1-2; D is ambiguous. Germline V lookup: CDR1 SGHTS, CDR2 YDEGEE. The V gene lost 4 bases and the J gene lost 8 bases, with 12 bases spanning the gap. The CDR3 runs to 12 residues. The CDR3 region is CASSIVGFGYTF. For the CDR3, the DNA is TGTGCCAGCAGCATTGTTGGGTTCGGCTACACCTTC.

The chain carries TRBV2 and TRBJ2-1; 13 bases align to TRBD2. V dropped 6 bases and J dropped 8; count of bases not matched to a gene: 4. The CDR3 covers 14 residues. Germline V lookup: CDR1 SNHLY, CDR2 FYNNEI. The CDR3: CASRTSGGLDEQFF. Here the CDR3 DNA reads TGTGCCAGCAGGACTAGCGGGGGGTTGGATGAGCAGTTCTTC.

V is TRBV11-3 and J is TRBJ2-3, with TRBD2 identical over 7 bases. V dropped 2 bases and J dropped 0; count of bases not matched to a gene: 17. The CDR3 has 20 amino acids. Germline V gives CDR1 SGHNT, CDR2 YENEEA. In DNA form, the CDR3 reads TGTGCCAGCAGCTTAAGAGGACGAGCGGGGAACCTCCCTAGCACAGATACGCAGTATTTT. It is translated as CASSLRGRAGNLPSTDTQYF.

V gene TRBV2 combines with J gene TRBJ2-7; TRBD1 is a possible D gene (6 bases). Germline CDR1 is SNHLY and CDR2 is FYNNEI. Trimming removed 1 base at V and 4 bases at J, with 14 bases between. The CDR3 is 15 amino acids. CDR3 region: CASSEGGRGTYEQYF. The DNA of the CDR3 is TGTGCCAGCAGTGAAGGGGGCAGGGGAACATACGAGCAGTACTTC. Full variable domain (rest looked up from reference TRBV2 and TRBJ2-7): EPEVTQTPSHQVTQMGQEVILRCVPISNHLYFYWYRQILGQKVEFLVSFYNNEISEKSEIFDDQFSVERPDGSNFTLKIRSTKLEDSAMYFCASSEGGRGTYEQYFGPGTRLTVT.

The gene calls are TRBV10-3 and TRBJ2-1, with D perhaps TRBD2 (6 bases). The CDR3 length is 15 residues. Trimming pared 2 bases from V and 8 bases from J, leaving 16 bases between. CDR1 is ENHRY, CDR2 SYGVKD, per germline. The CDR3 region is CAISEQSSAYDEQFF. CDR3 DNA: TGTGCCATCAGTGAGCAATCTAGCGCGTACGATGAGCAGTTCTTC.

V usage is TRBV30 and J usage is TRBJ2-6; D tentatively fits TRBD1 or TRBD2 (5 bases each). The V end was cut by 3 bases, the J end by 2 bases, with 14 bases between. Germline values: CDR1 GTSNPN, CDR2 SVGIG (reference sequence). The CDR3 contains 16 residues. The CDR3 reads CAWRGVWGTGANVLTF. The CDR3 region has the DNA TGTGCCTGGAGGGGGGTTTGGGGCACTGGGGCCAACGTCCTGACTTTC.

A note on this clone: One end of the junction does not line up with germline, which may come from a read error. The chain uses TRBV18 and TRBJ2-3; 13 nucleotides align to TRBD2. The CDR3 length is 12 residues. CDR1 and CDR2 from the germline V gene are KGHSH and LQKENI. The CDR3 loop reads CASSQGLAGVFF. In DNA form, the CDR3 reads TGTGCCAGCTCACAAGGACTAGCGGGAGTCTTTTTT.

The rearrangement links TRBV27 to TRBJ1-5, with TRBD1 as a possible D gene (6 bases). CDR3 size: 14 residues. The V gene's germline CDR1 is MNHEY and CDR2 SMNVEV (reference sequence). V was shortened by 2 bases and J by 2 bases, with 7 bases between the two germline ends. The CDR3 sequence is CASSLRQGNQPQHF. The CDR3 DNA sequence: TGTGCCAGCAGTTTAAGACAGGGCAATCAGCCCCAGCATTTT.

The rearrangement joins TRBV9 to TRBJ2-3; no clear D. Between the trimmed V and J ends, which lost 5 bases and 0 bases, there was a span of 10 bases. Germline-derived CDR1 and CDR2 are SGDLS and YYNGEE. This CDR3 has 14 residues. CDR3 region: CASSLLSSTDTQYF. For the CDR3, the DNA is TGTGCCAGCAGTCTGCTCTCTAGCACAGATACGCAGTATTTT.

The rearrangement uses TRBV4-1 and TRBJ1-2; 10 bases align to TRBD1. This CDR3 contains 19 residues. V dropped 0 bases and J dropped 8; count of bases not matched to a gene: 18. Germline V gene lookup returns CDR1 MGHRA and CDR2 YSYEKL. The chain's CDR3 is CASSQDQRTGGFNSGGYTF. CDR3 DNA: TGCGCCAGCAGCCAAGATCAAAGGACAGGGGGATTTAACAGTGGCGGCTACACCTTC.

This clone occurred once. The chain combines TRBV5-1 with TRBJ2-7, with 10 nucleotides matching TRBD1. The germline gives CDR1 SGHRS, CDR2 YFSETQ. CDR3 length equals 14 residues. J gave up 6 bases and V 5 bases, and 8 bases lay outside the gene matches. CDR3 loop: CASRPGQGLGEQYF. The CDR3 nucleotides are TGCGCCAGCAGGCCGGGACAGGGGCTAGGCGAGCAGTACTTC.

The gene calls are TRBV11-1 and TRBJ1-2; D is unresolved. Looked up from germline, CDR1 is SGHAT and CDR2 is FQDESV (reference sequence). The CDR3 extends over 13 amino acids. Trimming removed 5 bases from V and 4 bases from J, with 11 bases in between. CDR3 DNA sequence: TGTGCCAGCAGCGGAATTGGAGGCTATGGCTACACCTTC. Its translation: CASSGIGGYGYTF.